This T cell receptor (beta chain) was sequenced during a study of blood T cells in healthy people across ages (dated by TCRdb to about 2015). Describing the broader study: In model experiments, template switching captured about one uniquely barcoded TCR beta cDNA molecule for every two T cells. Two additional independent replicas of 1 million unique cDNA reads from the same blood draw were analyzed for two donors (one aged 18 to 29 and one aged 80 or older). The study measured age-related changes in TCR beta repertoire diversity using deep sequencing normalized with unique cDNA molecular identifiers. To avoid experimental bias, donors of different ages were distributed randomly across sequencing lanes. Donors were grouped into four age groups: young (average roughly 15 years), middle-aged (39), aged (around 60) and long-lived (less than 85).

Trimming accounts for 1 base at V and 7 bases at J, while the number of junction bases matched to no gene is 5. The CDR1 and CDR2 encoded by the germline V gene (reference sequence) are LGHDT and YNNKEL. Spanning cysteine to phenylalanine, the CDR3 consists of 16 amino acids. The kept DNA is CDR3 alone, 48 bases in frame from the first base. The 35 to 40 donors, aged about 6 to 100 years, were systemically healthy Caucasian individuals from Russia. Roughly 9 milliliters of peripheral blood were drawn from each donor into EDTA-treated Vacutainer tubes. Ficoll-Paque density-gradient centrifugation was used to isolate PBMCs, with at least 6.5 million obtained per sample. Trizol reagent was used to extract total RNA from PBMCs, with at least 6 micrograms per sample. Naive CD45RAhigh/CD27high T cell percentages were measured by flow cytometry on a PBMC aliquot from every donor. The library was prepared using 5' RACE. Instrument on record: Illumina HiSeq 2500. A second PCR of roughly 6 to 11 cycles was run with a J-beta primer mix and a sample-barcoded 5' primer. Each TCR beta cDNA molecule received a unique molecular identifier from a template-switch 5' adaptor carrying 12 random nucleotides. Each sample yielded at least 3 million CDR3-containing paired-end reads. The Mint cDNA synthesis kit, primed by a TRBC-specific oligonucleotide, was used to synthesize first-strand cDNA from all RNA. Following uracil-DNA glycosylase treatment, all cDNA underwent a first 18-cycle PCR with the universal primers M1SS and BC2_uni_R. The paper's processing steps were these. Each sample was normalized by randomly selecting 1 million high-quality reads, each carrying a distinct molecular identifier. Instead of being binned into consensus sequences, reads that shared molecular identifiers were thrown out. CDR3 identification, clonotype clustering and error correction used MiTCR with a Q25 quality threshold and the strictest error-elimination algorithm. A nonparametric unseen species model with Euler transformation was used to estimate lower-bound total TCR beta diversity. TCRdb trimmed public reads at Q25 via fastp, called clones via MiXCR and kept in-frame beta chains. Here each entry gathers all rows of one CDR3 protein and keeps the most common genes and DNA. For this entry, the V and J calls and clone size follow TCRdb and not the study's own pipeline. A total of more than 800,000 distinct CDR3 sequences appear in this sample, more than 25% of them only once. Approximately 15% of the sample is in the top ten clones.

Beyond this particular receptor, the publication reports: Compared with the aged group, the long-lived group had more naive CD4+ T cells, fewer expanded clones and increased TCR diversity, suggesting age selection. Observed TCR beta diversity per million T cells fell roughly linearly with age, and a significant reduction was already apparent by age around 40. Because profiling used bulk unsorted PBMCs, naive and antigen-experienced compartments could not be compared conclusively. A strong correlation was found between observed TCR beta diversity and the percentage of naive T cells measured by flow cytometry. Because the CMV infection status of the donors was unknown, age-related changes in expanded clonotypes may potentially have been confounded. Estimates of total diversity based on one million sequenced T cells were regarded as lower bounds and as underestimates.

In its sample, this clonotype was seen a few times. Its antigen specificity is not known. No qualities accompany the bases; no much larger clone lies one base away. Sequences were obtained from blood. This clonotype was sampled from a woman aged 80 or over in good health. The sequence links TRBV3-1 to TRBJ1-6; 9 of the junction bases match TRBD1. The nucleotides read TGTGCCAGCAGCCAAGGTCAGACAGGGGGGAATTCACCCCTCCACTTT. It is translated as CASSQGQTGGNSPLHF.